Presented here are 22 T cell receptor beta chains from one specimen sequenced in a study of CD8 T cells in ankylosing spondylitis. TCRdb re-derived calls from the 5' RACE reads in MiXCR, one entry per CDR3 protein. The table has 30,000 to 35,000 distinct CDR3 sequences, 30% seen once; the top ten hold 45%. Source material: synovial fluid, either unsorted or a sorted T cell fraction (not recorded which). Source of these receptors: a male donor with ankylosing spondylitis.

This clonotype has just one count. The chain combines TRBV20-1 with TRBJ2-3; the D is unclear. Trimming took off 0 bases at V and 0 bases at J, with 10 bases between the two ends. Looked up from germline, CDR1 is DFQATT and CDR2 is SNEGSKA (reference sequence). This CDR3 contains 15 residues. The CDR3 DNA sequence: TGCAGTGCTAGAGACACCGGAGCTAGCACAGATACGCAGTATTTT. It specifies CSARDTGASTDTQYF.

The V gene is TRBV20-1, the J gene TRBJ2-7; 7 bases line up with TRBD2. Unmatched junction bases numbered 10, after V lost 5 bases and J lost 3 bases. CDR1 and CDR2 (germline): DFQATT, SNEGSKA (reference sequence). This CDR3 has 14 residues. DNA of the CDR3: TGCAGTGCTGAAGACCTAGCGGAACGCTACGAGCAGTACTTC. This gives the protein CSAEDLAERYEQYF.

This clonotype ranks as large (0.1 to 1%). This chain links TRBV15 with TRBJ2-7; TRBD1 matches at 9 bases. Germline CDR1 is LNHNV and CDR2 is YYDKDF (reference sequence). Trimming cost V 5 bases and J 5 bases; bases outside gene matches: 13. The CDR3 runs 16 residues. This CDR3 is CATSARTGEVRNEQYV. The CDR3 nucleotides read TGTGCCACCAGCGCCCGGACAGGGGAGGTGAGGAACGAGCAGTACGTC.

This clonotype was seen a few times. The V and J genes are TRBV4-1 and TRBJ2-5; 8 bases match TRBD2. The germline V gene encodes CDR1 MGHRA and CDR2 YSYEKL. The CDR3 is 17 amino acids. The V gene end was trimmed by 3 bases and the J gene end by 5 bases; junction bases not matched to a gene: 14. CDR3 DNA: TGCGCCAGCAGCCACCTTCCCCAGAAGCGGGGGAAGGAGACCCAGTACTTC. The encoded protein is CASSHLPQKRGKETQYF.

This clonotype showed up many times. CDR3 DNA: TGTGCCAGCAGCTTACAGGGTTGGGGGGAGACCCAGTACTTC. It yields the protein CASSLQGWGETQYF. The chain recombines TRBV7-8 with TRBJ2-5, with D possibly being TRBD1 or TRBD2 (5 bases each). CDR3 length: 14 residues. The germline V gene has CDR1 SGHVS and CDR2 FQNEAQ. Trimming took off 2 bases at V and 5 bases at J, with 12 bases between the two ends.

V usage is TRBV24-1 and J usage is TRBJ2-3; weak D call: TRBD1 (5 bases). Germline lookup yields CDR1 KGHDR and CDR2 SFDVKD. Deletions cut 1 base from V and 0 bases from J, with 13 bases between. This CDR3 comprises 17 residues. Here the CDR3 reads CATSDFRTTISTDTQYF. The CDR3 DNA is TGTGCCACCAGTGATTTCCGGACAACAATTAGCACAGATACGCAGTATTTT.

This clonotype was detected only a few times. The V and J genes are TRBV7-6 and TRBJ1-1, with D perhaps matching TRBD1 (5 bases). CDR3 length equals 16 residues. Trimming stripped 4 bases from V and 5 bases from J, with 20 bases between. Per the germline V gene, CDR1 is SGHVS and CDR2 is FNYEAQ. The CDR3 bases are TGTGCCAGCAGCTCTCGGCAGGGTCCGTCGGGGACTGAAGCTTTCTTT. It yields the protein CASSSRQGPSGTEAFF.

V and J are TRBV5-1 and TRBJ2-7; possible D gene TRBD2, 5 bases. The CDR3 sequence is 13 residues long. V lost 2 bases to trimming and J lost 3 bases, with 9 bases between them. In germline, CDR1 is SGHRS, CDR2 YFSETQ. DNA of the CDR3: TGCGCCAGCAGCTTATCCGGGAACTACGAGCAGTACTTC. It codes for CASSLSGNYEQYF.

In this sample, this clonotype turned up a few times. V is TRBV12-3 or TRBV12-4 and J is TRBJ2-7; D possibly corresponds to TRBD2 (5 bases). This CDR3 has 11 residues. V was cut by 5 bases and J by 3 bases, with 5 bases left in between. The CDR3 DNA is TGTGCCAGCAGTAGCGGCTACGAGCAGTACTTC. Protein product: CASSSGYEQYF.

This clonotype was counted at least ten times. J is TRBJ2-6 and V is TRBV6-4; TRBD1 aligns across 7 bases. The V and J ends lost 5 bases and 4 bases, in that order; junction bases with no gene match: 8. In germline, CDR1 is MRHNA, CDR2 SNTAGT. The length of the CDR3 is 16 residues. The CDR3 DNA reads TGTGCCAGCAGTCCGACAGGGTACGGGGGGGCCAACGTCCTGACTTTC. This translates into CASSPTGYGGANVLTF.

This clonotype was observed a few times. The chain couples TRBV6-1 to TRBJ2-1; D not resolved. From germline, CDR1 is MNHNS and CDR2 SASEGT. The CDR3 loop spans 13 amino acids. V lost 7 bases and J 8 bases, leaving 15 bases between the germline ends. CDR3: CASIGTSLDEQFF. In DNA form, the CDR3 reads TGTGCCAGCATTGGAACATCTCTGGATGAGCAGTTCTTC.

In its sample, this clonotype was seen many times. The chain employs TRBV20-1 and TRBJ1-1; 8 bases fit TRBD1. Unmatched junction bases numbered 17, after V lost 5 bases and J lost 3 bases. CDR3 length: 17 residues. Germline V CDR1 and CDR2: DFQATT, SNEGSKA (reference sequence). The CDR3 DNA is TGCAGTGCTGGCCTGAGGATAACAGGGGGTGGTGACACTGAAGCTTTCTTT. Amino acid sequence: CSAGLRITGGGDTEAFF.

This chain links TRBV11-1 with TRBJ2-1; 12 bases agree with TRBD2. The CDR3 spans 19 residues. Germline values: CDR1 SGHAT, CDR2 FQDESV (reference sequence). With 4 bases clipped from V and 4 bases from J, the junction kept 14 bases outside the gene matches. The CDR3 nucleotides are TGTGCCAGCAGCTCTAAATGGCTAGCGGGAGGGGAAAATTACAATGAGCAGTTCTTC. Protein: CASSSKWLAGGENYNEQFF.

This clonotype was recorded a few times. The chain joins TRBV10-2 to TRBJ2-3; no clear D. CDR1 and CDR2 (germline): WSHSY, SAAADI. Deletions cut 2 bases from V and 6 bases from J, with 24 bases between. CDR3 length: 18 amino acids. CDR3 amino acids: CASSERTAAAPFADTQYF. CDR3 nucleotides: TGCGCCAGCAGTGAGAGGACGGCGGCGGCACCATTCGCGGATACGCAGTATTTT.

The rearrangement links TRBV18 to TRBJ2-1; possible D gene TRBD1, 6 bases. The CDR3 is 13 residues long. Trimming stripped 3 bases from V and 13 bases from J, with 16 bases between. CDR1 and CDR2 from the germline V gene are KGHSH and LQKENI. CDR3 nucleotides: TGTGCCAGCTCACCGGACAGCCCCCTGGGACAGTTCTTC. Translation gives CASSPDSPLGQFF.

V gene TRBV10-3 combines with J gene TRBJ2-7; a possible D gene is TRBD2 (6 bases). CDR1 ENHRY and CDR2 SYGVKD come from the germline V gene. The CDR3 has 15 amino acids. The V end was cut by 1 base, the J end by 0 bases, with 10 bases between. CDR3 protein: CAISEWGESSYEQYF. As DNA, the CDR3 is TGTGCCATCAGTGAGTGGGGGGAAAGCTCCTACGAGCAGTACTTC.

This clonotype is categorized as medium-sized. The V gene is TRBV12-3 or TRBV12-4, the J gene TRBJ1-1; D might be TRBD1 (5 bases). There are 17 residues in the CDR3. The V gene lost 3 bases and the J gene lost 1 base, with 18 bases spanning the gap. The CDR3: CASSLAYGGVENTEAFF. The CDR3 region has the DNA TGTGCCAGCAGTTTGGCCTATGGGGGGGTGGAGAACACTGAAGCTTTCTTT.

The chain combines TRBV7-9 with TRBJ2-7, with TRBD2 matching over 7 bases. Trimming took 1 base from V and 3 from J; bases not matched to a gene: 3. Looked up from germline, CDR1 is SEHNR and CDR2 is FQNEAQ (reference sequence). This CDR3 is 14 amino acids long. DNA of the CDR3: TGTGCCAGCAGCTTAGGGACTAGTCTCTACGAGCAGTACTTC. Its protein product is CASSLGTSLYEQYF.

This clonotype occurred a few times. This CDR3 reads CASSLGQYEQFF. CDR3 DNA sequence: TGTGCCAGCAGTCTCGGACAATATGAGCAGTTCTTC. The chain uses TRBV11-2 and TRBJ2-1; tentatively, D is TRBD1 (5 bases). Germline CDR1 SGHAT, CDR2 FQNNGV. V lost 6 bases and J 8 bases, leaving 11 bases between the germline ends. CDR3 size: 12 residues. The full variable domain, in which reference TRBV11-2 and TRBJ2-1 provide the parts outside the CDR3, is EAGVAQSPRYKIIEKRQSVAFWCNPISGHATLYWYQQILGQGPKLLIQFQNNGVVDDSQLPKDRFSAERLKGVDSTLKIQPAKLEDSAVYLCASSLGQYEQFFGPGTRLTVL.

This clonotype was observed once. V usage is TRBV29-1 and J usage is TRBJ2-1, with 14 nucleotides matching TRBD2. This CDR3 region has 17 residues. Germline V gene sequence: CDR1 SQVTM, CDR2 ANQGSEA. With 6 bases clipped from V and 3 bases from J, the junction kept 10 bases outside the gene matches. The CDR3 DNA follows: TGCAGCGTCACCGGGACTAGCGGGAGAGGGGACTACAATGAGCAGTTCTTC. Translation gives CSVTGTSGRGDYNEQFF.

The rearrangement uses TRBV6-2 or TRBV6-3 and TRBJ2-3; 8 bases agree with TRBD2. The CDR3 extends over 14 amino acids. The germline V gene has CDR1 MNHEY and CDR2 SVGEGT. With 7 bases clipped from V and 5 bases from J, the junction kept 8 bases outside the gene matches. The CDR3 protein is CASMFQREKDTQYF. The CDR3 DNA reads as TGTGCCAGCATGTTCCAGCGGGAGAAAGATACGCAGTATTTT.

The chain combines TRBV24-1 with TRBJ2-1, with 7 nucleotides matching TRBD1. The germline gives CDR1 KGHDR, CDR2 SFDVKD. This CDR3 has 18 residues. Unmatched junction bases numbered 16, after V lost 4 bases and J lost 5 bases. The CDR3 sequence: CATSDWDSTGSGDNEQFF. For the CDR3, the DNA is TGTGCCACCAGTGACTGGGACAGCACAGGGTCCGGAGACAATGAGCAGTTCTTC.